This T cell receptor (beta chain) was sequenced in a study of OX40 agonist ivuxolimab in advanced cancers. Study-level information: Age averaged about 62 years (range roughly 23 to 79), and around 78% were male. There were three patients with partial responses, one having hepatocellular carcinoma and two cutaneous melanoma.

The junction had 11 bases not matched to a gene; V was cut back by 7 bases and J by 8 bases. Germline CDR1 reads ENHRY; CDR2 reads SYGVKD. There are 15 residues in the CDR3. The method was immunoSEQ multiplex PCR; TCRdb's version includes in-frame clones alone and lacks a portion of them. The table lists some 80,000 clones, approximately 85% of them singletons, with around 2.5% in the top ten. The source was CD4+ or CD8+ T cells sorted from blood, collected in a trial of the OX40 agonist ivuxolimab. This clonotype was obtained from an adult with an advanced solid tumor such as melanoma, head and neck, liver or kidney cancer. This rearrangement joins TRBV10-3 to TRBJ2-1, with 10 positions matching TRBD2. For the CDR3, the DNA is TGTGCCATCACCCGTGAAGCGGGGGGGCCGTATGAGCAGTTCTTC. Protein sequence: CAITREAGGPYEQFF.